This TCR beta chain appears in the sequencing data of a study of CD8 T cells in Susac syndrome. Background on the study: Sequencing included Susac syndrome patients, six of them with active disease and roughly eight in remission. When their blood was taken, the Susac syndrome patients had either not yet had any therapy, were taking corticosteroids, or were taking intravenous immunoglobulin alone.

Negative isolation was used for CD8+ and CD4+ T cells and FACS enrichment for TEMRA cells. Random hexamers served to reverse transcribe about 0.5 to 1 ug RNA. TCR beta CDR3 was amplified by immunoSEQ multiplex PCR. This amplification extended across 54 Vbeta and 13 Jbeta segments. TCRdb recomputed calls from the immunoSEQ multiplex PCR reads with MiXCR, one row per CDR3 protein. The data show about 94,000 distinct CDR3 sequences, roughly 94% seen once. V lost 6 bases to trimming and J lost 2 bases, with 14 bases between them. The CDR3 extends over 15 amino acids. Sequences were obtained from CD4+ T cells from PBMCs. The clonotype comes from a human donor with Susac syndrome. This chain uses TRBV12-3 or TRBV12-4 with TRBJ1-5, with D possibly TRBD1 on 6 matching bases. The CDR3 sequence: CASRPETGRNQPQHF. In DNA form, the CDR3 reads TGTGCCAGCAGACCTGAGACAGGACGCAATCAGCCCCAGCATTTT.